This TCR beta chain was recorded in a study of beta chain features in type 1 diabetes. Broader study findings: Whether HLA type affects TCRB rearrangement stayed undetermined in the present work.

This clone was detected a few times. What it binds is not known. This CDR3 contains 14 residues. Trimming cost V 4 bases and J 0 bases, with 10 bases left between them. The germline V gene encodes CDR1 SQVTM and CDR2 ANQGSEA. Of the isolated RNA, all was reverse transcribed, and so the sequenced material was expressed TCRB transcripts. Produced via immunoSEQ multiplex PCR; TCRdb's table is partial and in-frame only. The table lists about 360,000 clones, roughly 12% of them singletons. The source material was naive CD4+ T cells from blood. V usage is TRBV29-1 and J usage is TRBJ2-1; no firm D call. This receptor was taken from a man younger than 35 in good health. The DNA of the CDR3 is TGCAGCGTTGTTTCCGTCCCCTCCTACAATGAGCAGTTCTTC. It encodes CSVVSVPSYNEQFF.